The clone carrying this TCR beta chain was seen at least ten times. Its antigen is currently unknown. The data were obtained in a study of blood T cells in healthy people across ages. Russia was home to the donors, healthy Caucasian individuals aged about 6 to 90. A minimum of 6 micrograms of total RNA was extracted per sample. Study results and limitations: Possibly confounding the expanded clonotype changes was the fact that donor CMV status was unknown. A roughly linear age-dependent decrease characterized TCR beta diversity per million T cells.

The J segment lost 0 bases and the V segment lost 0 bases, leaving 7 bases of the junction unmatched. Germline V gene lookup returns CDR1 DFQATT and CDR2 SNEGSKA (reference sequence). The CDR3 length is 16 residues. Primers used in a second PCR of about 6 to 11 cycles were a sample-barcoded 5' primer and a J-beta primer mix. TCRdb processed the 5' RACE reads anew with MiXCR; each CDR3 protein has one entry. The sample gives roughly 700,000 distinct CDR3 sequences, approximately 49% of which show up once; roughly 30% is in the top ten. The sequencing sample was made of blood. The origin of this receptor is an older woman in good health. The rearrangement uses TRBV20-1 and TRBJ1-1; 7 bases fit TRBD1. The CDR3 nucleotides are TGCAGTGCTAGAGAAACACCGACAGGGTTGAACACTGAAGCTTTCTTT. This codes for CSARETPTGLNTEAFF.